A single sample is the source of the 9 T cell receptor beta chains below, sequenced in a study of long-term antiretroviral therapy in people with HIV. Version v3.0 of the immunoSEQ assay ran at survey level. Assay: immunoSEQ multiplex PCR; the TCRdb copy retains only in-frame clones and omits some. The data show 20,000 or so clones, approximately 80% seen once. Sequencing was performed on unsorted PBMCs, taken 0.5 years before starting antiretroviral therapy. The receptors here all came from a man in his late teens or twenties with HIV.

The J gene is TRBJ1-2, the V gene TRBV9, with 10 bases identical to TRBD1. V gave up 0 bases and J gave up 4 bases; unmatched junction bases: 12. From germline, CDR1 is SGDLS and CDR2 YYNGEE. This CDR3 comprises 18 residues. The CDR3 reads CASSVAPGTGALGYGYTF. The CDR3 region has the DNA TGTGCCAGCAGCGTAGCTCCGGGGACAGGGGCCTTGGGCTATGGCTACACCTTC. Combining the CDR3 with reference TRBV9 and TRBJ1-2 gives the whole variable domain DSGVTQTPKHLITATGQRVTLRCSPRSGDLSVYWYQQSLDQGLQFLIQYYNGEERAKGNILERFSAQQFPDLHSELNLSSLELGDSALYFCASSVAPGTGALGYGYTFGSGTRLTVV.

The chain has TRBV25-1 and TRBJ1-2; TRBD1 is a possible D gene (5 bases). Germline CDR1 MGHDK, CDR2 SYGVNS. This CDR3 comprises 14 residues. V lost 2 bases, J lost 6 bases, and 13 bases lay in between. CDR3 DNA sequence: TGTGCCAGCAGTGAACGGGGGGAGCCCCATGGCTACACCTTC. It encodes CASSERGEPHGYTF.

The rearrangement joins TRBV4-1 to TRBJ1-3, with TRBD1 identical over 8 bases. Germline V lookup: CDR1 MGHRA, CDR2 YSYEKL. V was clipped by 4 bases and J by 3 bases; unmatched bases: 5. The CDR3 sequence is 15 residues long. CDR3 nucleotide sequence: TGCGCCAGCAGCCTTGACAGGGGTAGTGGAAACACCATATATTTT. It specifies CASSLDRGSGNTIYF.

The chain uses TRBV6-5 and TRBJ2-4; 9 positions agree with TRBD2. This CDR3 region has 13 residues. In germline, CDR1 is MNHEY, CDR2 SVGAGI. V dropped 0 bases and J dropped 16; count of bases not matched to a gene: 7. CDR3 loop: CASSYSLEREVYF. In nucleotides, the CDR3 is TGTGCCAGCAGTTACTCGTTGGAGCGGGAGGTTTACTTC.

The chain employs TRBV27 and TRBJ1-1, with D tentatively TRBD1 (5 bases). CDR1 is MNHEY, CDR2 SMNVEV, per germline (reference sequence). The V end was cut by 2 bases, the J end by 1 base, with 8 bases between. This CDR3 region has 14 residues. The CDR3 here is CASSLQGANTEAFF. The CDR3, as DNA: TGTGCCAGCAGTTTACAGGGCGCGAACACTGAAGCTTTCTTT.

The rearrangement uses TRBV4-1 and TRBJ1-3, with a weak D call TRBD1 (6 bases). Deletions cut 4 bases from V and 0 bases from J, with 13 bases between. The CDR3 length is 16 residues. CDR1 is MGHRA, CDR2 YSYEKL, per germline. The CDR3 bases are TGCGCCAGCAGCCTTGGTCAAGGGGGCTCTGGAAACACCATATATTTT. Protein sequence: CASSLGQGGSGNTIYF.

The chain is built from TRBV15 and TRBJ1-2, with no clear D. This CDR3 comprises 12 residues. From germline, CDR1 is LNHNV and CDR2 YYDKDF (reference sequence). V gave up 5 bases and J gave up 8 bases, with 12 bases separating them. The CDR3 coding sequence is TGTGCCACCAGCCGGGTTATAGGGGGCTACACCTTC. Amino acids: CATSRVIGGYTF.

This clone was seen a handful of times. V gene TRBV10-1 combines with J gene TRBJ2-2, with D uncertain. The germline V gene encodes CDR1 WNHNN and CDR2 SYGVQD (reference sequence). Trimming removed 3 bases from V and 3 bases from J, with 5 bases in between. The CDR3 loop spans 13 amino acids. CDR3 nucleotides: TGCGCCAGCAGTGATAGATACACCGGGGAGCTGTTTTTT. Translating gives CASSDRYTGELFF.

The chain carries TRBV2 and TRBJ2-7; D possibly corresponds to TRBD2 (5 bases). V was trimmed by 8 bases and J by 6 bases, leaving 20 bases between them. The CDR3 has 14 amino acids. Germline CDR1 reads SNHLY; CDR2 reads FYNNEI. The CDR3 sequence: CASRPDWRPTEQYF. The DNA of the CDR3 is TGTGCCAGCCGTCCCGATTGGAGGCCGACCGAGCAGTACTTC.